The T cell receptor beta chain described here comes from a study of graft-versus-host responses after intestinal transplantation. Study information: Every transplant recipient was induced with anti-thymocyte globulin, then maintained on tacrolimus and steroids for roughly 3 years.

The ends lost 1 base at V and 0 bases at J; junction bases unmatched: 8. CDR3 size: 18 residues. CDR1 and CDR2 from the germline V gene are MGHRA and YSYEKL. Clones were read by immunoSEQ multiplex PCR, and TCRdb kept only the in-frame ones, dropping some. The data show around 99,000 clones, 85% to 95% seen once. Notes on the study in general: Within allografts, high graft-versus-host to host-versus-graft clonal ratios were seen among patients with graft-donor T cell macrochimerism. Recipient-marrow GvH clones were detected, some having first appeared in ileum or blood. The study associated peak circulating GvH clone levels with early post-transplant HvG declines.

On this clone: Its antigen is unidentified.

This TCR derives from a human donor who received an intestinal transplant. Sample: unstimulated CD8+ T cells sorted from spleen or lymph node cells, taken before intestinal transplant. The chain recombines TRBV4-1 with TRBJ2-3, with 9 positions matching TRBD2. CDR3 region: CASSQVVTSGSSTDTQYF. The CDR3 DNA follows: TGCGCCAGCAGCCAAGTCGTTACTAGCGGGTCTAGCACAGATACGCAGTATTTT.